These T cell receptor beta chains were read from a single sample in a study of T cell repertoires in cytomegalovirus infection. TCRdb fed the reads into MiXCR, producing one record per CDR3 protein. The data contain some 150,000 distinct CDR3 sequences, about a quarter of them seen just once; the ten biggest clones take up about a tenth. Sample: PBMCs. Receptor source: a human donor in good health (CMV status not recorded). Some clones in this sample may be carry-over from other donors' samples. CDR3s include the opening cysteine and the closing phenylalanine or tryptophan. A D gene is named only where the DNA matches it firmly. For some rows the clone size is stated as once, few or many, or as a class when expanded; others skip it.

few	.	TRBV5-1	TRBJ2-7	14	CASSLGTDSYEQYF
few	.	TRBV5-1	TRBJ2-7	14	CASSLASTAYEQYF
.	TRBD1	TRBV20-1	TRBJ2-5	16	CSASSGTGVVGETQYF
.	.	TRBV28	TRBJ2-7	14	CASSPNFLGYEQYF
.	.	TRBV7-9	TRBJ2-4	16	CASSLSQDLAKNIQYF
many	.	TRBV11-2	TRBJ1-6	14	CASSLGRENSPLHF
.	.	TRBV5-1	TRBJ2-3	16	CASSRRGAGSTDTQYF
few	TRBD2	TRBV28	TRBJ2-1	16	CASSSTGTRAYNEQFF
few	.	TRBV19	TRBJ2-4	12	CASSIQTNIQYF
.	.	TRBV4-1	TRBJ2-7	13	CASSQDTLYEQYF
.	TRBD2	TRBV11-1	TRBJ2-1	18	CASSLEGTGLAAQVEQFF
once	.	TRBV5-6	TRBJ2-5	14	CASSSAGFPETQYF
.	TRBD1	TRBV5-1	TRBJ2-1	15	CASSLGTASYNEQFF
few	TRBD2	TRBV7-6	TRBJ2-3	19	CASSLALTSGGASTDTQYF
.	.	TRBV5-1	TRBJ1-1	13	CASSLEAETEAFF
.	.	TRBV10-3	TRBJ2-7	12	CAISGGNYEQYF
few	.	TRBV7-6	TRBJ1-5	12	CASSSDRSAQHF
.	.	TRBV28	TRBJ1-1	14	CASSSQGSNTEAFF
.	.	TRBV6-2/TRBV6-3	TRBJ2-1	17	CASSRHPRGGARDEQFF
.	.	TRBV28	TRBJ2-6	12	CASRGGANVLTF
many	.	TRBV11-2	TRBJ2-7	13	CASSLGDNYEQYF
.	TRBD1	TRBV28	TRBJ1-2	14	CASSLKQGYYGYTF